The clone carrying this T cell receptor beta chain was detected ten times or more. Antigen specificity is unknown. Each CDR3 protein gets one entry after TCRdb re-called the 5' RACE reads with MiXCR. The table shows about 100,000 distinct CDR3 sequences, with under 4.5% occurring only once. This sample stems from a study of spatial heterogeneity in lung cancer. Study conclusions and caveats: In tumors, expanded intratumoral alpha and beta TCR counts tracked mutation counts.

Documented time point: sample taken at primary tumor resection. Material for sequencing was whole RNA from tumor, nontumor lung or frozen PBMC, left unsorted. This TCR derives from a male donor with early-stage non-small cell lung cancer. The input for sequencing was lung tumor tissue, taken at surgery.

The CDR3 protein is CASSLLRDEQFF. CDR3 DNA sequence: TGCGCCAGCAGCTTGCTGAGAGATGAGCAGTTCTTC. V usage is TRBV5-1 and J usage is TRBJ2-1; D unclear. CDR1 is SGHRS, CDR2 YFSETQ, per germline. The CDR3 is 12 residues long. Trimming removed 1 base at V and 8 bases at J, with 7 bases between.